Listed here are 27 T cell receptor beta chains from one sample, sequenced in a study of regulatory T cells in long-lasting Graves disease (dated by TCRdb to about 2021). The time point label, read with the paper, signifies: persistent/refractory GD, antithyroid drugs over 5 years with positive TRAb. For both TCR sequencing and RNA sequencing, RNA was extracted from PBMCs in TRIzol. The library was obtained by multiplex PCR. Instrument on record: Illumina HiSeq 4000. iRepertoire HTBI primers and Arm-PCR amplification of CDR3 regions were used to construct TCR beta libraries. TCRdb passed the public sequencing reads through fastp at Q25 and MiXCR, retaining productive beta sequences. Duplicate CDR3 protein sequences are folded into a single record with the most common DNA and genes. Counted in this sample were roughly 470,000 distinct CDR3 sequences; around 21% of them appeared once. The biggest ten clones account for less than 9% of the sample.

The sequenced sample was peripheral blood mononuclear cells (PBMCs), obtained when the disease was refractory, from a patient treated with antithyroid drugs. Source of these receptors: a female donor with Graves disease.

A remark on this clonotype: Since a much larger clone is just one base distant, this may be a read error. A read error is likely, as this CDR3 ends without the conserved phenylalanine or tryptophan. The chain carries TRBV6-1 and TRBJ1-5; D gene uncertain. The CDR3 has 14 amino acids. The ends were cut back, 1 base at V and 4 bases at J, with 8 bases in the middle. CDR1 and CDR2 (germline): MNHNS, SASEGT. CDR3 sequence: CASSEGLTNQPQHL. The CDR3 DNA is TGTGCCAGCAGTGAAGGCCTAACGAATCAGCCCCAGCATCTT.

This clonotype was picked up many times. The chain joins TRBV28 to TRBJ1-2; TRBD1 agrees at 9 bases. The germline gives CDR1 MDHEN, CDR2 SYDVKM. This CDR3 region has 14 residues. Trimming at V came to 2 bases and at J to 7 bases, leaving 5 bases not matched to a gene. The CDR3 coding sequence is TGTGCCAGCAGTTTAACGGGGACAGGGAGTGGCTACACCTTC. It yields the protein CASSLTGTGSGYTF.

The sample holds many counts of this clonotype. The V gene is TRBV28, the J gene TRBJ2-7; D is perhaps TRBD2 (6 bases). V lost 1 base to trimming and J lost 7 bases, with 11 bases between them. This CDR3 spans 13 amino acids. Germline CDR1 and CDR2: MDHEN and SYDVKM. CDR3 DNA sequence: TGTGCCAGCAGTTTATTTGCTCGGGGGGAGCAGTACTTC. This gives the protein CASSLFARGEQYF.

The table lists this clonotype with a few counts. One end of the junction fails to match germline, which may point to a read error. The V gene is TRBV7-9, the J gene TRBJ2-7; 8 nucleotides align to TRBD2. CDR3 size: 15 residues. Germline CDR1 reads SEHNR; CDR2 reads FQNEAQ (reference sequence). The chain's CDR3 is CASSYIAGRSYEQCF. The CDR3 DNA reads TGTGCCAGCAGCTATATAGCGGGGAGATCCTACGAGCAGTGCTTC.

This clonotype was recorded many times. The V and J genes are TRBV11-2 and TRBJ2-7; the match to TRBD2 covers 7 bases. Germline V gene data show CDR1 as SGHAT and CDR2 as FQNNGV. V shed 1 base, J shed 2 bases, and the junction held 8 bases outside the gene matches. The CDR3 is 16 amino acids. In DNA, the CDR3 is TGTGCCAGCAGCTTAGCTGCGGGAGTCCTAGCCTACGAGCAGTACTTC. It yields the protein CASSLAAGVLAYEQYF.

This clonotype was detected only a few times. The chain has TRBV30 and TRBJ2-7; no reliable D call. Deletions cut 1 base from V and 3 bases from J, with 4 bases between. Germline V CDR1 and CDR2: GTSNPN, SVGIG (reference sequence). The CDR3 spans 11 residues. CDR3 bases: TGTGCCTGGAGTGACAGCTACGAGCAGTACTTC. It specifies CAWSDSYEQYF.

This clonotype showed up many times. The chain carries TRBV30 and TRBJ2-5; possible D gene TRBD2, 6 bases. The V gene lost 3 bases and the J gene lost 3 bases, with 11 bases spanning the gap. This CDR3 comprises 13 residues. From germline, CDR1 is GTSNPN and CDR2 SVGIG (reference sequence). The CDR3 DNA follows: TGTGCCTGGAGCGCGACGGGGGAAGAGACCCAGTACTTC. Translation gives CAWSATGEETQYF.

This clonotype was seen only a few times. The chain recombines TRBV20-1 with TRBJ2-7; D might be TRBD2 (6 bases). Germline loops: CDR1 DFQATT, CDR2 SNEGSKA (reference sequence). CDR3 length equals 13 residues. V lost 6 bases, J lost 2 bases, and 14 bases lay in between. DNA of the CDR3: TGCAGTGCCCCTCTGAGGGAGGCCTACGAGCAGTACTTC. Translated: CSAPLREAYEQYF.

The V and J genes are TRBV9 and TRBJ2-2, with D tentatively TRBD1 (8 bases). The CDR3 spans 17 residues. Germline values: CDR1 SGDLS, CDR2 YYNGEE. The V and J ends lost 0 bases and 5 bases respectively, with 17 bases between them. CDR3 region: CASSVGEGQEYTGELFF. The CDR3 nucleotides read TGTGCCAGCAGCGTAGGGGAGGGACAGGAATATACCGGGGAGCTGTTTTTT.

The sample holds many counts of this clonotype. The CDR3 DNA follows: TGTGCCAGCAGCCGTGGGACAGTGAATCAGCCCCAGCATTTT. Amino acid sequence: CASSRGTVNQPQHF. V gene TRBV2 combines with J gene TRBJ1-5; 7 nucleotides align to TRBD1. Germline V CDR1 and CDR2: SNHLY, FYNNEI. The trim removed 6 bases at V and 4 bases at J, leaving 6 bases unmatched. CDR3 length: 14 amino acids.

DNA of the CDR3: TGTGCCAGCAGCTTAGCGGCCGGGACTAGCTGGGAGCAGTACTTC. Encoded protein: CASSLAAGTSWEQYF. The chain links TRBV7-9 to TRBJ2-7; 9 bases fit TRBD2. CDR3 length: 15 amino acids. Trimming removed 0 bases from V and 7 bases from J; junction bases left unmatched: 7. In germline, CDR1 is SEHNR, CDR2 FQNEAQ (reference sequence). The complete variable domain, with remaining parts taken from reference TRBV7-9 and TRBJ2-7, reads DTGVSQNPRHKITKRGQNVTFRCDPISEHNRLYWYRQTLGQGPEFLTYFQNEAQLEKSRLLSDRFSAERPKGSFSTLEIQRTEQGDSAMYLCASSLAAGTSWEQYFGPGTRLTVT.

This clonotype was seen repeatedly, ten times or more. The chain couples TRBV6-2 or TRBV6-3 to TRBJ2-2; possibly TRBD2 for D (5 bases). The CDR3 has 14 amino acids. CDR1 is MNHEY and CDR2 is SVGEGT in the germline V gene. V lost 2 bases and J lost 6, with 10 bases in between. In nucleotides, the CDR3 is TGTGCCAGCAGTTACAAAATTAGCGCCGGGGAGCTGTTTTTT. Its translation is CASSYKISAGELFF.

This clonotype showed up just a few times. This rearrangement joins TRBV25-1 to TRBJ1-6; 7 bases map to TRBD1. Germline lookup yields CDR1 MGHDK and CDR2 SYGVNS. V lost 3 bases and J lost 4; bases outside the gene matches: 0. The CDR3 extends over 14 amino acids. The CDR3 loop reads CASSEGQYNSPLHF. In DNA, the CDR3 is TGTGCCAGCAGTGAGGGACAGTATAATTCACCCCTCCACTTT.

This clonotype was counted between two and nine times. This chain connects TRBV27 to TRBJ2-2, with TRBD1 as a possible D gene (5 bases). V was pared by 8 bases and J by 1 base, with 11 bases between. This CDR3 comprises 14 residues. Looked up from germline, CDR1 is MNHEY and CDR2 is SMNVEV (reference sequence). CDR3 in DNA: TGTGCCAGCGCTTTTACAGGGAACACCGGGGAGCTGTTTTTT. Its protein product is CASAFTGNTGELFF.

This clonotype was seen at least ten times. V and J are TRBV20-1 and TRBJ2-2; D perhaps matches TRBD1 (5 bases). The CDR3 runs 14 residues. Germline assignment: CDR1 DFQATT and CDR2 SNEGSKA (reference sequence). V shed 5 bases and J shed 5 bases, with 15 bases lying between them. Here the CDR3 DNA reads TGCAGTGCTCCTCGGACAAGGACAACCGGGGAGCTGTTTTTT. Its translation: CSAPRTRTTGELFF.

This clonotype was counted ten times or more. The chain employs TRBV18 and TRBJ2-7; D gene ambiguous. Germline V CDR1 and CDR2: KGHSH, LQKENI. V lost 5 bases and J lost 0, with 5 bases in between. The CDR3 sequence is 12 residues long. CDR3 sequence reads: CASSSVSYEQYF. CDR3 sequence (DNA): TGTGCCAGCTCATCCGTCTCCTACGAGCAGTACTTC.

This clonotype was seen at least ten times. The V gene is TRBV7-9, the J gene TRBJ2-5, with D possibly TRBD1 on 5 matching bases. Trimming took 5 bases from V and 5 from J, leaving 27 bases between them. Germline V lookup: CDR1 SEHNR, CDR2 FQNEAQ (reference sequence). The length of the CDR3 is 18 residues. The CDR3 DNA is TGTGCCAGCAGCCACCGTGTGGCAGGGCCCTTTCGCGTGGAGACCCAGTACTTC. This translates into CASSHRVAGPFRVETQYF.

This clonotype was counted many times. The chain uses TRBV6-1 and TRBJ2-7; TRBD2 matches at 7 bases. V was clipped by 1 base and J by 2 bases; unmatched bases: 8. Germline loops: CDR1 MNHNS, CDR2 SASEGT. This CDR3 contains 16 residues. For the CDR3, the DNA is TGTGCCAGCAGTGAAGTTGCGGCGGGAGTTGCCTACGAGCAGTACTTC. Translation: CASSEVAAGVAYEQYF.

For this clonotype: Being one base from a much bigger clone, this may be a read error. This chain links TRBV7-2 with TRBJ2-7; possibly TRBD1 or TRBD2 for D (5 bases each). The germline gives CDR1 SGHTA, CDR2 FQGNSA. The CDR3 runs to 14 residues. Trimming took 5 bases from V and 1 from J, leaving 12 bases between them. The CDR3 sequence: CASSEGPGSYEQYF. For the CDR3, the DNA is TGTGCCAGCAGCGAGGGTCCAGGGTCCTACGAGCAGTACTTC.

This chain connects TRBV5-1 to TRBJ2-5; possibly TRBD2 for D (5 bases). Germline V gene lookup returns CDR1 SGHRS and CDR2 YFSETQ. This CDR3 spans 15 amino acids. V lost 4 bases and J 4 bases, leaving 17 bases between the germline ends. CDR3 DNA sequence: TGCGCCAGCAGCACCGTCGTGGGTGGGAGAGAGACCCAGTACTTC. This translates into CASSTVVGGRETQYF. Full variable domain (outside the CDR3, taken from reference TRBV5-1 and TRBJ2-5): KAGVTQTPRYLIKTRGQQVTLSCSPISGHRSVSWYQQTPGQGLQFLFEYFSETQRNKGNFPGRFSGRQFSNSRSEMNVSTLELGDSALYLCASSTVVGGRETQYFGPGTRLLVL.

The CDR3 sequence: CASSQGGPILETQYF. Here the CDR3 DNA reads TGTGCCAGCAGTCAAGGGGGACCAATCCTTGAGACCCAGTACTTC. The chain has TRBV27 and TRBJ2-5, with D perhaps matching TRBD1 (6 bases). V was pared by 5 bases and J by 5 bases, with 18 bases between. Germline loops: CDR1 MNHEY, CDR2 SMNVEV (reference sequence). The CDR3 sequence is 15 residues long.

This clonotype came up many times. The chain couples TRBV6-1 to TRBJ1-5; TRBD1 aligns across 10 bases. CDR1 MNHNS and CDR2 SASEGT come from the germline V gene. This CDR3 spans 16 amino acids. V lost 2 bases to trimming and J lost 6 bases; unmatched junction nucleotides: 7. Written as DNA, the CDR3 is TGTGCCAGCAGTGAATTGACAGGGGGCTTTAGTCAGCCCCAGCATTTT. Translating it yields CASSELTGGFSQPQHF.

This clonotype was counted once. A read error may explain this, as a much larger clone is one base away. V gene TRBV19 combines with J gene TRBJ1-2; D gene unclear. CDR1 and CDR2 (germline): LNHDA, SQIVND (reference sequence). This CDR3 spans 14 amino acids. CDR3 sequence reads: CVSRGIVSGYGYTF. DNA for the CDR3: TGTGTCAGCCGAGGGATTGTTTCTGGGTATGGCTACACCTTC. Complete variable domain (other parts from reference TRBV19 and TRBJ1-2): DGGITQSPKYLFRKEGQNVTLSCEQNLNHDAMYWYRQDPGQGLRLIYYSQIVNDFQKGDIAEGYSVSREKKESFPLTVTSAQKNPTAFYLCVSRGIVSGYGYTFGSGTRLTVV.

This clonotype was found a few times. This rearrangement joins TRBV29-1 to TRBJ2-4; D is unclear. The CDR3 runs 12 residues. The germline CDR1 and CDR2 sequences are SQVTM and ANQGSEA. V lost 4 bases to trimming and J lost 7 bases, with 11 bases between them. The CDR3, as DNA: TGCAGCGTTGTAAGGGAAGGGAACATTCAGTACTTC. Its translation: CSVVREGNIQYF.

There are a few counts of this clonotype. CDR3 residues: CASSQISQGGSYGYTF. CDR3 sequence (DNA): TGCGCCAGCAGCCAAATTTCACAGGGGGGAAGCTATGGCTACACCTTC. This sequence joins TRBV4-1 and TRBJ1-2, with TRBD1 matching 8 bases. Per germline, CDR1 MGHRA and CDR2 YSYEKL. V lost 2 bases, J lost 4 bases, and 9 bases stayed unmatched. The CDR3 runs 16 residues.

This clonotype came up many times. The V gene is TRBV27, the J gene TRBJ1-6; D remains ambiguous. Looked up from germline, CDR1 is MNHEY and CDR2 is SMNVEV (reference sequence). Trimming cost V 8 bases and J 6 bases, with 17 bases left between them. The CDR3 runs to 15 residues. The CDR3 sequence is CASGRFGQFNSPLHF. The CDR3 nucleotides read TGTGCCAGCGGCCGTTTCGGGCAGTTTAATTCACCCCTCCACTTT.

This clonotype was seen only a few times. The chain employs TRBV29-1 and TRBJ2-2, with D possibly TRBD2 on 6 matching bases. The CDR3 consists of 13 residues. The germline V gene encodes CDR1 SQVTM and CDR2 ANQGSEA. V lost 4 bases and J 6 bases, leaving 12 bases between the germline ends. Here the CDR3 DNA reads TGCAGCGTTGCTGTCGGAGGGTCCGGGGAGCTGTTTTTT. Translated: CSVAVGGSGELFF.